The 9 T cell receptor beta chains below were found in one sample sequenced in a study of cytomegalovirus exposure and HLA in healthy donors (dated by TCRdb to between 2016 and 2019). Library construction relied on the immunoSEQ multiplex PCR assay. The multiplex PCR relied on a mix of 60 forward primers for TCR Vbeta segments and 13 reverse primers for TCR Jbeta segments. In TCRdb, the immuneACCESS table is reduced to in-frame sequences with V and J assigned. These tables do not hold every clone; where another copy was compared, an unresolved V gene accounts for under half, and the others remain unexplained. The sample table lists 150,000 to 200,000 clones, 75% to 85% of them with a count of one. The ten largest clones take up about 2.5% of the sample. Sample: PBMCs. These TCRs come from a woman between 50 and 59 years old in good health and CMV-seronegative.

This rearrangement joins TRBV6-5 to TRBJ2-5; D may be TRBD2 (5 bases). This CDR3 contains 14 residues. V was trimmed by 6 bases and J by 2 bases, leaving 13 bases between them. Germline CDR1 reads MNHEY; CDR2 reads SVGAGI. CDR3 coding DNA: TGTGCCAGCAGGGAGGCTACAACACAAGAGACCCAGTACTTC. Residues: CASREATTQETQYF.

The genes are TRBV18 and TRBJ1-6, with D possibly being TRBD1 (6 bases). Trimming took off 3 bases at V and 7 bases at J, with 13 bases between the two ends. CDR1 and CDR2 from the germline V gene are KGHSH and LQKENI. The CDR3 is made up of 15 amino acids. The CDR3 region has the DNA TGTGCCAGCTCACCGAGGACAGCTGACAATTCACCCCTCCACTTT. Amino acids: CASSPRTADNSPLHF.

The genes are TRBV5-4 and TRBJ2-5; TRBD2 might be the D (5 bases). Germline lookup yields CDR1 SGHNT and CDR2 YYREEE (reference sequence). V was clipped by 0 bases and J by 11 bases, with 14 bases between them. The CDR3 is 13 amino acids. The CDR3, as DNA: TGTGCCAGCAGCTTGGCGACGACCTGGGAGCAGTACTTC. It translates to CASSLATTWEQYF.

The rearrangement joins TRBV2 to TRBJ1-5, with 7 bases lining up with TRBD1. There are 15 residues in the CDR3. Losses at the gene ends were 3 bases for V and 12 bases for J; bases not matched to a gene: 14. Per germline, CDR1 SNHLY and CDR2 FYNNEI. CDR3 in DNA: TGTGCCAGCAGTGATGCAGGGGGAATGGCCGGGATCCAGCATTTT. Protein sequence: CASSDAGGMAGIQHF.

This chain links TRBV4-3 with TRBJ2-6; D remains ambiguous. Germline V lookup: CDR1 LGHNA, CDR2 YSLEER. The CDR3 spans 17 residues. Trimming cost V 4 bases and J 0 bases, with 13 bases left between them. As DNA, the CDR3 is TGCGCCAGCAGCCTGGAACAGCCAAGCTCTGGGGCCAACGTCCTGACTTTC. Its protein product is CASSLEQPSSGANVLTF.

This sequence joins TRBV7-2 and TRBJ2-1; D not resolved. Deletions cut 2 bases from V and 3 bases from J, with 5 bases between. Germline V gene sequence: CDR1 SGHTA, CDR2 FQGNSA. This CDR3 spans 13 amino acids. The CDR3 nucleotides are TGTGCCAGCAGCTTAATGTACTACAATGAGCAGTTCTTC. Protein: CASSLMYYNEQFF.

This sequence joins TRBV18 and TRBJ2-3, with D perhaps matching TRBD1 (5 bases). The CDR3 is made up of 14 amino acids. The germline CDR1 and CDR2 sequences are KGHSH and LQKENI. Trimming took 5 bases from V and 6 from J, leaving 15 bases between them. The CDR3 is CASSSTGSRDTQYF. The CDR3 DNA reads as TGTGCCAGCTCATCCACAGGCAGTCGTGATACGCAGTATTTT.

Written as DNA, the CDR3 is TGTGCCAGCAGCTTAAGCGGGATAGGGCAGACCCAGTACTTC. The encoded protein is CASSLSGIGQTQYF. This chain links TRBV13 with TRBJ2-5, with 7 bases lining up with TRBD2. With V trimmed by 2 bases and J by 6 bases, 6 bases remained unmatched. This CDR3 region has 14 residues. Germline loops: CDR1 PRHDT, CDR2 FYEKMQ (reference sequence).

The genes are TRBV29-1 and TRBJ1-3, with D perhaps matching TRBD1 (5 bases). The V gene lost 5 bases and the J gene lost 0 bases, with 8 bases spanning the gap. Germline CDR1 SQVTM, CDR2 ANQGSEA. CDR3 length: 13 residues. Here the CDR3 DNA reads TGCAGCGTTACAGGCGGCTCTGGAAACACCATATATTTT. It translates to CSVTGGSGNTIYF.